The sequence of this T cell receptor beta chain was determined in a study of response to subunit inactivated influenza vaccine. TCRdb re-analysed the RT-PCR reads in MiXCR, keeping a single row per CDR3 protein. The table shows more than 250,000 distinct CDR3 sequences, with roughly a fifth occurring only once. This clonotype occurred many times. Sequenced material: PBMCs from blood, taken about 19 months after vaccination. The clonotype comes from a man aged 50 to 75 who received an inactivated influenza vaccine.

The CDR3 region is CASSLRQTNEKLFF. CDR3 nucleotides: TGTGCCAGCAGCTTGCGACAGACTAATGAAAAACTGTTTTTT. The chain links TRBV5-5 to TRBJ1-4; possibly TRBD1 for D (5 bases). V was trimmed by 1 base and J by 2 bases, leaving 6 bases between them. There are 14 residues in the CDR3. Germline lookup yields CDR1 SGHKS and CDR2 YYEKEE (reference sequence).